This T cell receptor beta chain was documented in a study of blood T cells in healthy people across ages. Regarding the study as a whole: PBMC samples, being unsorted, prevented any conclusive comparison of naive and antigen-experienced cells.

Germline V gene lookup returns CDR1 KGHDR and CDR2 SFDVKD. This CDR3 is 20 amino acids long. J was trimmed by 4 bases and V by 0 bases; bases with no gene match: 17. Notes on this clonotype: What it recognizes is unknown.

A sample-barcoded 5' primer and a J-beta primer mix were used in a second PCR of roughly 7 to 11 cycles. Every molecule of cDNA carried a tag from a template-switch adaptor with 12 random nucleotides. TCRdb re-called the 5' RACE reads through MiXCR, storing one row per CDR3 protein. The table shows 1.8 million or so distinct CDR3 sequences, with 39% occurring only once. The clonotype originates from a human donor in good health. The sample comprised blood. This chain links TRBV24-1 with TRBJ1-1, with 9 nucleotides matching TRBD1. CDR3 sequence reads: CATSDLHGTGHDLRCTEAFF. DNA of the CDR3: TGTGCCACCAGTGATTTGCACGGGACAGGGCACGACTTGAGGTGCACTGAAGCTTTCTTT.